Below, 15 T cell receptor beta chains from the same sample are listed, as sequenced in a study of spatial heterogeneity in lung cancer. Time point in this sample: blood at routine non-recurrence follow-up after resection. In TCRdb, the 5' RACE reads were re-called with MiXCR into one record per CDR3 protein. This table has tens of thousands of distinct CDR3 sequences, 12% appearing once. Source: PBMCs, taken at follow-up. The source is a male donor with early-stage non-small cell lung cancer.

The rearrangement joins TRBV5-1 to TRBJ2-3, with no clear D. Trimming took off 7 bases at V and 0 bases at J, with 12 bases between the two ends. Looked up from germline, CDR1 is SGHRS and CDR2 is YFSETQ. This CDR3 has 14 amino acids. The CDR3 nucleotides are TGCGCCAGCGCTTGGTGGACGAGCACAGATACGCAGTATTTT. It translates to CASAWWTSTDTQYF.

The V and J genes are TRBV7-9 and TRBJ2-7, with TRBD2 matching 8 bases. Germline values: CDR1 SEHNR, CDR2 FQNEAQ (reference sequence). The V segment lost 5 bases and the J segment 8 bases; nucleotides outside the gene matches: 14. This CDR3 has 15 amino acids. This CDR3 reads CASSNPGLERAKQYF. CDR3 DNA: TGTGCCAGCAGCAACCCGGGACTAGAGCGAGCGAAGCAGTACTTC.

This clonotype was counted only a few times. The chain recombines TRBV19 with TRBJ2-5; 8 bases fit TRBD1. CDR1 and CDR2 from the germline V gene are LNHDA and SQIVND (reference sequence). This CDR3 spans 12 amino acids. Trimming removed 4 bases from V and 5 bases from J; junction bases left unmatched: 0. For the CDR3, the DNA is TGTGCCAGTAGTACAGGGGGCGAGACCCAGTACTTC. Translated: CASSTGGETQYF.

This clonotype was detected only a few times. V gene TRBV23-1 combines with J gene TRBJ2-7; D uncertain. TRBV23-1 is an ORF, and what it does is uncertain. The CDR3 has 14 residues. Trimming took 2 bases from V and 2 from J, leaving 10 bases between them. The CDR3 region has the DNA TGCGCCAGCAGTCAAGGTGCAAATGCCTACGAGCAGTACTTC. Its protein product is CASSQGANAYEQYF.

The sample holds a few counts of this clonotype. J is TRBJ1-1 and V is TRBV7-9; D unclear. The CDR3 totals 13 residues. Germline CDR1 reads SEHNR; CDR2 reads FQNEAQ (reference sequence). V dropped 2 bases and J dropped 0 bases, with 4 bases sitting between them. The CDR3 nucleotides are TGTGCCAGCAGCTTACGACTGAACACTGAAGCTTTCTTT. Translation gives CASSLRLNTEAFF.

This clonotype has ten or more counts. The chain is built from TRBV27 and TRBJ2-7, with 9 bases identical to TRBD1. CDR1 and CDR2 from the germline V gene are MNHEY and SMNVEV (reference sequence). Germline trimming cut 4 bases from V and 6 bases from J; bases unmatched to any gene: 4. The length of the CDR3 is 13 residues. The CDR3 region is CASSWDREGEQYF. The CDR3 bases are TGTGCCAGCAGTTGGGACAGGGAGGGCGAGCAGTACTTC.

This clonotype occurred many times. This chain connects TRBV20-1 to TRBJ2-7; no definite D call. CDR3 length: 13 amino acids. V lost 3 bases, J lost 3 bases, and 12 bases lay in between. In germline, CDR1 is DFQATT, CDR2 SNEGSKA (reference sequence). CDR3 loop: CSARQVTVYEQYF. CDR3 in DNA: TGCAGTGCTAGGCAGGTTACGGTCTACGAGCAGTACTTC.

This clonotype was detected ten times or more. The rearrangement joins TRBV28 to TRBJ2-2; no clear D gene. Trimming took 7 bases from V and 1 from J, leaving 4 bases between them. This CDR3 region has 12 residues. The germline V gene has CDR1 MDHEN and CDR2 SYDVKM. The CDR3 DNA is TGTGCCAGCACGTTGAACACCGGGGAGCTGTTTTTT. Its protein product is CASTLNTGELFF.

This clonotype showed up many times. The chain recombines TRBV12-3 or TRBV12-4 with TRBJ2-3, with TRBD2 matching over 11 bases. The CDR3 extends over 14 amino acids. V trimming: 5 bases; J trimming: 4 bases; junction bases outside the gene matches: 2. This CDR3 is CASSLTSGADTQYF. The CDR3 DNA is TGTGCCAGCAGTCTGACTAGCGGGGCAGATACGCAGTATTTT.

The rearrangement uses TRBV6-2 or TRBV6-3 and TRBJ1-2; TRBD1 matches 8 bases. CDR3 size: 13 residues. Germline CDR1 is MNHEY and CDR2 is SVGEGT. Unmatched junction bases numbered 8, after V lost 6 bases and J lost 8 bases. CDR3 loop: CASRPLGQGGYTF. The CDR3 DNA reads as TGTGCCAGCAGGCCGCTTGGACAGGGCGGCTACACCTTC.

The rearrangement uses TRBV5-8 and TRBJ1-5; the D gene is possibly TRBD1 (6 bases). This CDR3 is 13 amino acids long. V was trimmed by 0 bases and J by 5 bases, leaving 6 bases between them. Per germline, CDR1 SGHTS and CDR2 YDEGEE. CDR3 loop: CASSLDRDQPQHF. DNA for the CDR3: TGTGCCAGCAGCTTGGACAGGGATCAGCCCCAGCATTTT.

This clonotype was seen repeatedly, ten times or more. This chain links TRBV7-6 with TRBJ2-5; D is uncertain. Trimming removed 8 bases at V and 0 bases at J, with 16 bases between. The CDR3 has 15 amino acids. Germline CDR1 SGHVS, CDR2 FNYEAQ. The CDR3 reads CASRLTHTYQETQYF. The CDR3 DNA sequence: TGTGCCAGCCGGTTGACTCATACCTACCAAGAGACCCAGTACTTC.

This clonotype was observed at least ten times. The chain combines TRBV12-3 or TRBV12-4 with TRBJ2-5, with TRBD2 identical over 7 bases. V lost 7 bases, J lost 1 base, and 6 bases stayed unmatched. The CDR3 has 14 residues. CDR3 sequence reads: CASTQGLPQETQYF. In DNA form, the CDR3 reads TGTGCCAGCACCCAGGGACTACCCCAAGAGACCCAGTACTTC.

This clonotype was seen a few times. The genes are TRBV29-1 and TRBJ2-7, with 9 bases matching TRBD1. This CDR3 contains 14 residues. Germline loops: CDR1 SQVTM, CDR2 ANQGSEA. Losses at the gene ends were 6 bases for V and 4 bases for J; bases not matched to a gene: 10. CDR3 in amino acids: CSVQLRQGGYEQYF. In DNA form, the CDR3 reads TGCAGCGTCCAACTCCGACAGGGGGGATACGAGCAGTACTTC.

This clonotype was picked up many times. The chain carries TRBV7-9 and TRBJ1-5, with D unclear. The CDR3 covers 18 residues. The germline V and J ends were trimmed by 1 base and 6 bases, with 22 bases remaining between them. Germline V CDR1 and CDR2: SEHNR, FQNEAQ (reference sequence). CDR3 region: CASSLGTFRGGWSQPQHF. CDR3 coding DNA: TGTGCCAGCAGCTTAGGGACGTTTCGGGGTGGTTGGAGTCAGCCCCAGCATTTT. Full variable domain (rest looked up from reference TRBV7-9 and TRBJ1-5): DTGVSQNPRHKITKRGQNVTFRCDPISEHNRLYWYRQTLGQGPEFLTYFQNEAQLEKSRLLSDRFSAERPKGSFSTLEIQRTEQGDSAMYLCASSLGTFRGGWSQPQHFGDGTRLSIL.